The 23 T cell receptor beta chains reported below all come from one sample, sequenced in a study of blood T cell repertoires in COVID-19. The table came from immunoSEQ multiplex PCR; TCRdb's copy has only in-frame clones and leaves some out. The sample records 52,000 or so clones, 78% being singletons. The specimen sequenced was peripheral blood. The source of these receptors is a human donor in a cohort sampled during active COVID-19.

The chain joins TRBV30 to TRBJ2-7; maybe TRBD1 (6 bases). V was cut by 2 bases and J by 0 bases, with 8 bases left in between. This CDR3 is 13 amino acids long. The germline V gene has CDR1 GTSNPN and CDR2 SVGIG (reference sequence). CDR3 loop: CAWSRDISYEQYF. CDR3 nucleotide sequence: TGTGCCTGGAGTAGGGACATCTCCTACGAGCAGTACTTC.

CDR3 loop: CASPRGTADLNTEAFF. CDR3 nucleotide sequence: TGTGCCAGCCCCCGCGGGACGGCGGATTTGAACACTGAAGCTTTCTTT. This chain connects TRBV28 to TRBJ1-1; TRBD1 is a possible D gene (5 bases). Germline V gene lookup returns CDR1 MDHEN and CDR2 SYDVKM. Trimming stripped 8 bases from V and 0 bases from J, with 19 bases between. The CDR3 spans 16 residues.

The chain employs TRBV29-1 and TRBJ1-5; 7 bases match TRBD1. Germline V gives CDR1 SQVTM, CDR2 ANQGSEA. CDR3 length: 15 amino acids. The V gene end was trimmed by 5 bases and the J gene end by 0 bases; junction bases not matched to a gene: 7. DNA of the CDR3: TGCAGCGTTCGATCGGGGACAGATAGCAATCAGCCCCAGCATTTT. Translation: CSVRSGTDSNQPQHF.

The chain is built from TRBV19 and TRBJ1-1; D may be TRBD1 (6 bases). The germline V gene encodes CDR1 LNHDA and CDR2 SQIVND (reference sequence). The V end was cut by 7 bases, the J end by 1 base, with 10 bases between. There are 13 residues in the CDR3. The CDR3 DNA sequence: TGTGCCAGTAATAGGGGGGGGAACACTGAAGCTTTCTTT. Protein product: CASNRGGNTEAFF.

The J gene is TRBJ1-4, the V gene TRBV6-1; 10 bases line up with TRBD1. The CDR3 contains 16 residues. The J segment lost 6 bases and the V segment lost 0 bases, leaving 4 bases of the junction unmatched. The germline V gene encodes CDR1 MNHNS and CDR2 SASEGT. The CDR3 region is CASSEAPGQGYEKLFF. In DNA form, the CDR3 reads TGTGCCAGCAGTGAAGCACCGGGACAGGGGTATGAAAAACTGTTTTTT.

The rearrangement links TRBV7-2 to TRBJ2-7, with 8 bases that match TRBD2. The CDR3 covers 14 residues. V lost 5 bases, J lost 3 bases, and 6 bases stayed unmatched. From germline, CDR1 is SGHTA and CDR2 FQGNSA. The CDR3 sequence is CASSVPGLVYEQYF. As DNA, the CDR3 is TGTGCCAGCAGCGTTCCGGGACTAGTCTACGAGCAGTACTTC.

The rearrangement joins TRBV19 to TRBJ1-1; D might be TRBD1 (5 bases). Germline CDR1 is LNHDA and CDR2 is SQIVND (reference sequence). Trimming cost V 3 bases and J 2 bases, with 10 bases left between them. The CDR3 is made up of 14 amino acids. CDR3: CASSIGGSNTEAFF. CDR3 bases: TGTGCCAGTAGTATTGGGGGGAGTAACACTGAAGCTTTCTTT.

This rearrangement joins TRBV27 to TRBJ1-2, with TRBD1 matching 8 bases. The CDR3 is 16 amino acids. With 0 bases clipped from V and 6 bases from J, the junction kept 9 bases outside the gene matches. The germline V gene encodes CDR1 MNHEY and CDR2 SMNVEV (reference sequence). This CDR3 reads CASSLSGQGAYNGYTF. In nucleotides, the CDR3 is TGTGCCAGCAGTTTATCGGGCCAGGGGGCCTATAATGGCTACACCTTC.

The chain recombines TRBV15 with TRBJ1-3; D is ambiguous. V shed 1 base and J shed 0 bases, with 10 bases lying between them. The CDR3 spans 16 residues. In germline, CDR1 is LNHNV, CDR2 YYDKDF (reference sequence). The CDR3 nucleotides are TGTGCCACCAGCAGAGGCGGAACCTCCTCTGGAAACACCATATATTTT. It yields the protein CATSRGGTSSGNTIYF.

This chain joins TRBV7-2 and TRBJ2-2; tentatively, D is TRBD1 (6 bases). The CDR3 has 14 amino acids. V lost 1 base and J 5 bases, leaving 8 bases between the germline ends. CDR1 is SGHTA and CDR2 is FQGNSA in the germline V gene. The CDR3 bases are TGTGCCAGCAGCTTAGAGGGGGTTACCGGGGAGCTGTTTTTT. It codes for CASSLEGVTGELFF.

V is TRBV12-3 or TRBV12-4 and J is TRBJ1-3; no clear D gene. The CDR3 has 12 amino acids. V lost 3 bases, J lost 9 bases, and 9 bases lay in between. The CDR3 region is CASSFTPGTIYF. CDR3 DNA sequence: TGTGCCAGCAGTTTTACCCCGGGCACCATATATTTT.

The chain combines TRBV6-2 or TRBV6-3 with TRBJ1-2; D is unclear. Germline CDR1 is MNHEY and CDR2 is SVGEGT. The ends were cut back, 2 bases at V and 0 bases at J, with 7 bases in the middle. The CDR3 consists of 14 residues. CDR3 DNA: TGTGCCAGCAGTTACGGCGGAACTAACTATGGCTACACCTTC. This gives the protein CASSYGGTNYGYTF.

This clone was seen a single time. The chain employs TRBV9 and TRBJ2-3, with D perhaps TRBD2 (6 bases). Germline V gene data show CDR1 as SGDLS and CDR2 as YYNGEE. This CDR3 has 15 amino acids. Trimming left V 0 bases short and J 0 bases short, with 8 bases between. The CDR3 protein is CASSVAGESTDTQYF. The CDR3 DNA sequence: TGTGCCAGCAGCGTAGCGGGGGAGAGCACAGATACGCAGTATTTT.

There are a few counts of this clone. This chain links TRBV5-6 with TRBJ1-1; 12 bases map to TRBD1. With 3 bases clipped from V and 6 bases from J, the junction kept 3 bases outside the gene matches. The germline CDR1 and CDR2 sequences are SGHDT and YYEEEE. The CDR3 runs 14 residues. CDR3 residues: CASSWGQGAAEAFF. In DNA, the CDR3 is TGTGCCAGCAGCTGGGGACAGGGGGCCGCTGAAGCTTTCTTT.

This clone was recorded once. DNA of the CDR3: TGTGCCAGCAGCTCCCGCTGGAACAGGTCAAAGAACACTGAAGCTTTCTTT. It translates to CASSSRWNRSKNTEAFF. This sequence joins TRBV21-1 and TRBJ1-1; the listed D gene, TRBD1, was not tested against the DNA. TRBV21-1 is recorded as a pseudogene. This CDR3 spans 17 amino acids.

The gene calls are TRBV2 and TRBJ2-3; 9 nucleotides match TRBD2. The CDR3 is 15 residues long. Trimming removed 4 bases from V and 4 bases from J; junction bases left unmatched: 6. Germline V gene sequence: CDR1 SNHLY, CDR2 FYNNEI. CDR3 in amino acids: CASSGTSEAADTQYF. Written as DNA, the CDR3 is TGTGCCAGCAGTGGGACTAGCGAAGCTGCAGATACGCAGTATTTT.

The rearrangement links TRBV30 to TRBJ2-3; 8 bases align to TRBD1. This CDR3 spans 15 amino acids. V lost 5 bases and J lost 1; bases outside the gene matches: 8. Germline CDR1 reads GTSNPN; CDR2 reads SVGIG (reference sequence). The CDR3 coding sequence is TGTGCCTGGGCCCACAGGGGGTCGGGCACAGATACGCAGTATTTT. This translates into CAWAHRGSGTDTQYF.

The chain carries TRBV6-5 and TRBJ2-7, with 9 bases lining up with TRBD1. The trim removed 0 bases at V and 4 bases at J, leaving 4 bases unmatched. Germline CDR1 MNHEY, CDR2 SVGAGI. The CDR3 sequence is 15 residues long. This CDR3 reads CASSYSDRGPYEQYF. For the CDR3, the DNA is TGTGCCAGCAGTTACTCGGACAGGGGCCCTTACGAGCAGTACTTC.

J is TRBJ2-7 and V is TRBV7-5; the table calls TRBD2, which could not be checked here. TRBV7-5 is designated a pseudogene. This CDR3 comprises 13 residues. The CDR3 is CARSPEGGDEQYF. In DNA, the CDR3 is TGTGCCAGAAGCCCTGAGGGAGGGGACGAGCAGTACTTC.

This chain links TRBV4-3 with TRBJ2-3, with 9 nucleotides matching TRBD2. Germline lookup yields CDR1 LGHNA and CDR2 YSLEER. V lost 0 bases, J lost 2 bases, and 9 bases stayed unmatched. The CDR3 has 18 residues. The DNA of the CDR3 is TGCGCCAGCAGCCAAGAGGGGTGGATAGCGGGAGCCACAGATACGCAGTATTTT. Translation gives CASSQEGWIAGATDTQYF.

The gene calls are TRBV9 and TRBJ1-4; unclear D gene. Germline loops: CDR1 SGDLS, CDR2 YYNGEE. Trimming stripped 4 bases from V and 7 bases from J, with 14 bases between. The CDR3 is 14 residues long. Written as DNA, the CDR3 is TGTGCCAGCAGCCCCGAGGGTAGTAGTGAAAAACTGTTTTTT. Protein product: CASSPEGSSEKLFF.

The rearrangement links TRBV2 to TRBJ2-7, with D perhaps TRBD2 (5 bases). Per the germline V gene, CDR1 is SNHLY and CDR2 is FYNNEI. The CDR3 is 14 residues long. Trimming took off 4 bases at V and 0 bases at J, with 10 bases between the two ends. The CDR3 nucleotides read TGTGCCAGCAGTGGTCGGGAAAGCTCCTACGAGCAGTACTTC. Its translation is CASSGRESSYEQYF.

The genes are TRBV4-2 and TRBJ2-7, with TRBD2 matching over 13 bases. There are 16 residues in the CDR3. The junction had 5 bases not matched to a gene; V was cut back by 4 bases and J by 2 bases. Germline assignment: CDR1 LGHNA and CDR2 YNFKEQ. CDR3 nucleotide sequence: TGTGCCAGCAGCCGACTACTAGCGGGAGGGCCCTACGAGCAGTACTTC. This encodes CASSRLLAGGPYEQYF.